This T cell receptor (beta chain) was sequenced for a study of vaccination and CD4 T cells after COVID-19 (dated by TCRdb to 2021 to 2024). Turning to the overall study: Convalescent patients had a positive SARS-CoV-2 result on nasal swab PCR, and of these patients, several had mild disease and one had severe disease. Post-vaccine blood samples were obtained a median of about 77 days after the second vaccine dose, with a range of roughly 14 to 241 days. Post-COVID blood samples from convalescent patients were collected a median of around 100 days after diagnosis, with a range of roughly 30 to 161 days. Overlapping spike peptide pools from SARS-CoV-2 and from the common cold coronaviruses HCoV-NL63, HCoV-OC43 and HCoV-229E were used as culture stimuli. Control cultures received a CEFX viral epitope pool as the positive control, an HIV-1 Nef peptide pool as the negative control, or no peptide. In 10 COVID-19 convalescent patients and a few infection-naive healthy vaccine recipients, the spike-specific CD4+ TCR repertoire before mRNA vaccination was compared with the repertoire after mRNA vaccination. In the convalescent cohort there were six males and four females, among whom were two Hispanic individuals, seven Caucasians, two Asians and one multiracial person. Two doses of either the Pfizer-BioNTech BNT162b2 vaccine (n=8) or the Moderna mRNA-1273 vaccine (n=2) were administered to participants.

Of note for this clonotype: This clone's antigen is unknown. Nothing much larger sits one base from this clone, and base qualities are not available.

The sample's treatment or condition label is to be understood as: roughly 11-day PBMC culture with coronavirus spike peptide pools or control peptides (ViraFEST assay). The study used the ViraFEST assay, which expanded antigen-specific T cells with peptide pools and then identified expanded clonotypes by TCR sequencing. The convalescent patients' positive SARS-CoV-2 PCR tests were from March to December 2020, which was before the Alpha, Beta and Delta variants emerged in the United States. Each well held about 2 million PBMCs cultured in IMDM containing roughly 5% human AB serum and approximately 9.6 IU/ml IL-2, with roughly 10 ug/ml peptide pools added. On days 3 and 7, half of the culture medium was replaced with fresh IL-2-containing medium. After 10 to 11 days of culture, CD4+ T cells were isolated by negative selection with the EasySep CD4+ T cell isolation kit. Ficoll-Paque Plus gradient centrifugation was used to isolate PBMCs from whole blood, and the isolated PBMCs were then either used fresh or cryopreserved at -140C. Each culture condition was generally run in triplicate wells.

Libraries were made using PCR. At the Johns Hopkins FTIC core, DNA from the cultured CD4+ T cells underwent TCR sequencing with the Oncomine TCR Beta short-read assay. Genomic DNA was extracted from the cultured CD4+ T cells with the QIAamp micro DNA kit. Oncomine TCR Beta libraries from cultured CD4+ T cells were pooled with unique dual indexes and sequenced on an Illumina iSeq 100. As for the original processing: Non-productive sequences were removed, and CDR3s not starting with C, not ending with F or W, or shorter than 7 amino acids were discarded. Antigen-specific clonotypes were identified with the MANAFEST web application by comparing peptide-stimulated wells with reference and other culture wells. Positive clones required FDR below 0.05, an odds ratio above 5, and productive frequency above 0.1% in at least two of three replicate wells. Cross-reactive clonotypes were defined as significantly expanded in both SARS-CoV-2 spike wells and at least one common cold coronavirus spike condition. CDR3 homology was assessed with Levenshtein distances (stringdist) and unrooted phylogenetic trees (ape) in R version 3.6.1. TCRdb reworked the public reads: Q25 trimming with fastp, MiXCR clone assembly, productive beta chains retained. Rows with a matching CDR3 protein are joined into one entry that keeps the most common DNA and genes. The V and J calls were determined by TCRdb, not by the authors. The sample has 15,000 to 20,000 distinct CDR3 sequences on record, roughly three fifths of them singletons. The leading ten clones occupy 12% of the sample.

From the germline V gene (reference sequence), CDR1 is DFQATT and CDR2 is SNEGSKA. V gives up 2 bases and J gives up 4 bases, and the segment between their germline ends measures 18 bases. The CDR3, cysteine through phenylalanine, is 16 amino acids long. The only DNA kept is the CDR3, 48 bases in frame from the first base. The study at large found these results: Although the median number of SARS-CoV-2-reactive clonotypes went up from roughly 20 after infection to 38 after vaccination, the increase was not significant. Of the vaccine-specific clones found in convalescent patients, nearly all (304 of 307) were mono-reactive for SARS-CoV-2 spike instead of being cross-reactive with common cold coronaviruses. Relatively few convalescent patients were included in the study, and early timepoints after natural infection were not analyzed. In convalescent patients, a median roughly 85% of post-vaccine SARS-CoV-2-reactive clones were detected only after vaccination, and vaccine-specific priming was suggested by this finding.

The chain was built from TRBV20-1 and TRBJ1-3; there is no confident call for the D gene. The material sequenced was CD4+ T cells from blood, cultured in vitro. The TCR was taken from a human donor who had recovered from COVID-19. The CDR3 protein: CSARSWRAYTGNTIYF. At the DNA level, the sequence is TGCAGTGCTAGAAGTTGGAGGGCCTATACAGGAAACACCATATATTTT.